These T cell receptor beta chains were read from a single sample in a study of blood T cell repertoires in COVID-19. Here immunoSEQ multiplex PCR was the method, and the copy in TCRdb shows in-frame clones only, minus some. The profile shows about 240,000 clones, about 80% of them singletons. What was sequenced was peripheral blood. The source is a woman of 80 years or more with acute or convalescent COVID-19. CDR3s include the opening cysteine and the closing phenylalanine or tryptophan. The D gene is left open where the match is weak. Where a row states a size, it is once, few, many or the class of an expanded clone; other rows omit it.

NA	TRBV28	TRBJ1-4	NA	CASSSGGPNEKLFF	TGTGCCAGCAGCTCCGGGGGGCCGAATGAAAAACTGTTTTTT
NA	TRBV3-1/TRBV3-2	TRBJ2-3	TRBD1	CASSHWGRGQTDTQYF	TGTGCCAGCAGCCATTGGGGCAGGGGGCAAACAGATACGCAGTATTTT
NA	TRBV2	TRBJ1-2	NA	CASTRWRGSGYGYTF	TGTGCCAGCACCCGCTGGAGAGGGAGCGGCTATGGCTACACCTTC
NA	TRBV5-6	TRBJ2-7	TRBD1	CASTRAGTGSYEQYF	TGTGCCAGCACCCGAGCCGGGACAGGGTCCTACGAGCAGTACTTC
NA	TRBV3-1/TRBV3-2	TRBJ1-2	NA	CASSPLTANYGYTF	TGTGCCAGCAGCCCCTTGACAGCTAACTATGGCTACACCTTC
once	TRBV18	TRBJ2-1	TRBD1	CASSPVTGVYNEQFF	TGTGCCAGCTCACCTGTGACAGGGGTCTACAATGAGCAGTTCTTC
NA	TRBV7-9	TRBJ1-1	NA	CASSVAWEDTEAFF	TGTGCCAGCAGCGTAGCCTGGGAGGACACTGAAGCTTTCTTT
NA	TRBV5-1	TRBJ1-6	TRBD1	CASSLEAGGNSPLHF	TGCGCCAGCAGCTTGGAGGCAGGGGGAAATTCACCCCTCCACTTT
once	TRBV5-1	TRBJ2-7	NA	CASSSWGAGASYEQYF	TGCGCCAGCAGCTCCTGGGGCGCTGGGGCCTCCTACGAGCAGTACTTC
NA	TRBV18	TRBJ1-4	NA	CASSPNGTPNEKLFF	TGTGCCAGCTCACCCAACGGGACACCTAATGAAAAACTGTTTTTT
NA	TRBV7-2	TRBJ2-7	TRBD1	CASSENPGTGAYEQYF	TGTGCCAGCAGCGAAAATCCCGGGACAGGGGCCTACGAGCAGTACTTC
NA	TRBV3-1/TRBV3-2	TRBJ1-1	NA	CASSPTGTEAFF	TGTGCCAGCAGCCCGACAGGAACTGAAGCTTTCTTT
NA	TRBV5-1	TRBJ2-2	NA	CASSSGTTNTGELFF	TGCGCCAGCAGCTCCGGGACAACGAACACCGGGGAGCTGTTTTTT
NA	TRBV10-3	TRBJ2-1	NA	CAISPGQAGGNEQFF	TGTGCCATCAGCCCCGGACAGGCCGGGGGCAATGAGCAGTTCTTC
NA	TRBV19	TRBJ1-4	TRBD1	CASSVGQGASEKLFF	TGTGCCAGTAGTGTCGGACAGGGGGCTTCTGAAAAACTGTTTTTT
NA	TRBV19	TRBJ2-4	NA	CASRRGGLVNKNIQYF	TGTGCCAGTAGACGTGGAGGATTGGTTAACAAAAACATTCAGTACTTC
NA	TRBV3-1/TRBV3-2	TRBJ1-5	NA	CASSQDRGRVPQHF	TGTGCCAGCAGCCAAGACAGGGGCCGAGTGCCCCAGCATTTT
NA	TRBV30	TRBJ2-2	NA	CAWSVQADGELFF	TGTGCCTGGAGTGTACAGGCAGACGGGGAGCTGTTTTTT
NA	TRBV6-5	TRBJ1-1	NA	CASSQGIRTEAFF	TGTGCCAGCAGCCAGGGGATTCGGACTGAAGCTTTCTTT
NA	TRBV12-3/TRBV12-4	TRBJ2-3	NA	CASSSGPDTQYF	TGTGCCAGCAGTTCAGGGCCAGATACGCAGTATTTT
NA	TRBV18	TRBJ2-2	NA	CASSPPGVSGELFF	TGTGCCAGCTCACCACCAGGGGTATCCGGGGAGCTGTTTTTT
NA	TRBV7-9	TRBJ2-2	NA	CASSFGQSGELFF	TGTGCCAGCAGCTTCGGACAGTCCGGGGAGCTGTTTTTT
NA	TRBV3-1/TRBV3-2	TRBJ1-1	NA	CASSSTRHTEAFF	TGTGCCAGCAGCTCCACGAGGCACACTGAAGCTTTCTTT
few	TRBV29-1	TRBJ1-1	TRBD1	CSVSGQGGTEAFF	TGCAGCGTTTCGGGACAGGGAGGCACTGAAGCTTTCTTT
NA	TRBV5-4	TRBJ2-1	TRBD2	CASSPPGLAGGGNEQFF	TGTGCCAGCAGCCCTCCGGGACTAGCGGGGGGTGGTAATGAGCAGTTCTTC
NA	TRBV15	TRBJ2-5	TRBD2	CATSRDQLAGGPETQYF	TGTGCCACCAGCAGAGATCAACTAGCGGGGGGGCCGGAGACCCAGTACTTC
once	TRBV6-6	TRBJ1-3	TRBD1	CASSRWAGGFSGNTIYF	TGTGCCAGCAGCCGATGGGCAGGGGGCTTTTCTGGAAACACCATATATTTT